This T cell receptor beta chain was observed in a study of OX40 agonist ivuxolimab in advanced cancers. Overall study findings and caveats: Expanded clones belonging to CD8+ T cells outnumbered, on average, those of CD4+. CD4+ and CD8+ T cells in blood underwent clonal expansion by week 6 at 0.1 to 3.0 mg/kg. Researchers did not establish what antigens the expanded peripheral T cells target.

The J segment lost 0 bases and the V segment lost 2 bases, leaving 8 bases of the junction unmatched. Germline CDR1 reads SNHLY; CDR2 reads FYNNEI. There are 17 residues in the CDR3. Sequencing was performed with immunoSEQ multiplex PCR; in TCRdb, only in-frame clones are kept and a portion is missing. The table records roughly 60,000 clones, 85% of them present only once. In regard to this clone: The antigen is unknown.

The TCR sequence derives from an adult with an advanced solid tumor such as melanoma, head and neck, liver or kidney cancer. The sequences come from CD4+ or CD8+ T cells sorted from blood, collected in a trial of the OX40 agonist ivuxolimab. The V and J genes are TRBV2 and TRBJ2-7; 9 nucleotides align to TRBD2. The CDR3 here is CASSERRGGALSYEQYF. The CDR3 DNA reads as TGTGCCAGCAGTGAACGACGCGGGGGGGCACTCTCCTACGAGCAGTACTTC.